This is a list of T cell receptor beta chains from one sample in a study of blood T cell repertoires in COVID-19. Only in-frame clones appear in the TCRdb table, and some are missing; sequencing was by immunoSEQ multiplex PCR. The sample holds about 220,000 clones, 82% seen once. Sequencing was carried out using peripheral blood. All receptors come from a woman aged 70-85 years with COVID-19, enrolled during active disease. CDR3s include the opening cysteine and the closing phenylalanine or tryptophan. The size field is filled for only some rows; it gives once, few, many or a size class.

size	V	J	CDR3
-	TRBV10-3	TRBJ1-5	CAISERGGIQPQHF
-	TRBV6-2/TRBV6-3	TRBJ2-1	CASSLAGGPYEQFF
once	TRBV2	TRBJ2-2	CASSRQTPTNTGELFF
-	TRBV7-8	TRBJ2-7	CASSFGQGLEQYF
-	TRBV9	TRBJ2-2	CASSVQGGGLGTGELFF
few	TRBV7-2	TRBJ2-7	CASSLPGSYEQYF
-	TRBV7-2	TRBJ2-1	CASSLGGLTSGTWYNEQFF
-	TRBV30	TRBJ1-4	CAWRPGKEKLFF
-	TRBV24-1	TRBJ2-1	CATSDHGQGSSGRVNEQFF
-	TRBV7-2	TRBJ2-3	CASSLVRLSTDTQYF
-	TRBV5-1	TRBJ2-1	CASSLPTNEQFF
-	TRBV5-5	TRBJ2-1	CASSSPGTSVYNEQFF
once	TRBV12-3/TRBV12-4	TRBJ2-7	CASSQDRAGEQYF
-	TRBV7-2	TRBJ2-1	CASSNPGVAYNNEQFF
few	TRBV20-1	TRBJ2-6	CSASGSRRGNSGANVLTF
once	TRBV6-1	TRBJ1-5	CASKQQGLQPQHF
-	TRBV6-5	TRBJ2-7	CASSPWQVRSYEQYF
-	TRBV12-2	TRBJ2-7	CASRLGTGDEQYF
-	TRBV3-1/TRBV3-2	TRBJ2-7	CASSPAYSGSVSYEQYF
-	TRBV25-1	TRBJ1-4	CASSVSGGGEKLFF
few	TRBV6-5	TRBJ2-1	CASSPGLAGSEQFF
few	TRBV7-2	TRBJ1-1	CASSSGSLGRGGSAFF
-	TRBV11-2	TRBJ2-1	CASSLGLAEYNEQFF
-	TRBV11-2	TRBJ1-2	CASSSGLYGYTF
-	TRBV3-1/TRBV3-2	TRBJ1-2	CASSQEAPGAGGYTF
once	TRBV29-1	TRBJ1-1	CSVVRDTEAFF
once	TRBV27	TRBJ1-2	CASKRTGDYGYTF
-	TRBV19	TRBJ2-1	CASSILAGGAEQFF
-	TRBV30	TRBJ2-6	CACTTGDGANVLTF
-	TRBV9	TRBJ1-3	CASSVGEAYSGNTIYF
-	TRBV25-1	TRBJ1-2	CASSDQGRNYGYTF
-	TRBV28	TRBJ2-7	CASSSSGTGLREQYF
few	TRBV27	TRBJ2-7	CASSRDRMSSYEQYF
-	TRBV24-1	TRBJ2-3	CATSDPGRGRADTQYF
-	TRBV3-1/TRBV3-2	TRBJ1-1	CASSQGDRDTEAFF
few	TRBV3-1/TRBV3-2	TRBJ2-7	CASSQGVPSGISTKQYF
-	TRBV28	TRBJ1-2	CASSYGGVGHGYGYTF
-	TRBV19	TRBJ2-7	CASSMARGAYEQYF
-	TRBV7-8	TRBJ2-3	CASSITWSTDTQYF
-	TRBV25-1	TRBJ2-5	CASTDRGNGETQYF
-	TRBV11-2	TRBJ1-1	CASSSLLNTEAFF
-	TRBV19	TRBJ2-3	CASRSGTSGATQYF
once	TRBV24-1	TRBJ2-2	CATGDSLHTGELFF
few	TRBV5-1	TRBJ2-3	CASSSGQEGTDTQYF
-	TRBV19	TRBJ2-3	CASSIRLTSDTQYF
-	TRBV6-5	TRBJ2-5	CASSYSRGRGQETQYF
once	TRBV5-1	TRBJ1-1	CASKQIWDTEAFF
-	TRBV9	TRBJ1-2	CASSLKSQGMGYTF
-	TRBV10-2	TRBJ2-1	CASSESGGKLYNEQFF
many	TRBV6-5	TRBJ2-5	CASSSEAGIRETQYF
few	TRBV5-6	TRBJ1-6	CASSSDRDSPLHF
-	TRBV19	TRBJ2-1	CASGQSNEQFF
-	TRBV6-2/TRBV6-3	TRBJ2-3	CASSYSIRLAGTDTQYF
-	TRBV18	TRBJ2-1	CASSPPASGSSNEQFF
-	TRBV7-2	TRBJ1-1	CASSLETGRRTEAFF
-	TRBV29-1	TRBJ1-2	CSAAGQGLDGYTF
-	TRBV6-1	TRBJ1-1	CASSEEPGIEAFF
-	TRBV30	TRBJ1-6	CAWNIRGYDYNSPLHF